The clone carrying this TCR beta chain has more than one count but fewer than ten. Possible read error: a much larger clone is one base away. These data originate in a study of naive and memory T cell subsets. Sample treatment: skin biopsy from PPD injection site in Mantoux-positive individual. An oligonucleotide containing a UMI was ligated to the 3' end of TCR cDNA. The V gene end was trimmed by 8 bases and the J gene end by 2 bases; junction bases not matched to a gene: 3. The CDR3 contains 12 residues. Germline-derived CDR1 and CDR2 are SNHLY and FYNNEI. Ligated cDNA underwent four rounds of PCR with nested alpha and beta constant region primers and SP2. Using its own MiXCR run on the UMI-ligation and nested PCR reads, TCRdb lists one record per CDR3 protein. This sample carries around 37,000 distinct CDR3 sequences, roughly 11% of them seen once, and the ten largest clones take about 4.2%.

The sequence was collected from an adult in good health. Here the sequenced sample was skin, taken from a tuberculin skin test site. The chain is built from TRBV2 and TRBJ2-7, with TRBD1 matching 7 bases. CDR3 sequence reads: CASGDRPYEQYF. The CDR3 DNA reads TGTGCCAGCGGGGACAGACCCTACGAGCAGTACTTC.